This entry describes one T cell receptor (beta chain). Its antigen is still unknown. The germline V gene encodes CDR1 SGHDN and CDR2 FVKESK. This CDR3 region has 14 residues. All TRB cDNA libraries came from 5' RACE performed with UMI labels. TCRdb reprocessed the 5' RACE reads; each CDR3 protein has one entry and no DNA is given. The sample has 100,000 to 150,000 distinct CDR3 sequences. This record belongs to a study of CXCR3-negative and CXCR3-positive naive CD8 T cells. Background on the study: Summed over all libraries, TRB reads came to around 140 million, with about 1.5 +/- 0.3 million per library. Findings and limits, study-wide: Similar TRBV-TRBJ gene usage was seen in naive CXCR3-negative and CXCR3-positive cells, but not in memory cells.

The source material was naive CXCR3- CD8+ T cells from blood. The subset here: CD45RO-CCR7+CD27+CD95- naive CD8+ T cells lacking CXCR3 (TNR3-). The clonotype was recovered from a human donor in good health. Some clones in this sample may be carry-over from other donors' samples. This rearrangement joins TRBV14 to TRBJ2-7; TCRdb designates TRBD1, a call that cannot be tested without DNA. CDR3 amino acids: CASSYGQGNYEQYF.